A selection of T cell receptor beta chains follows, all from one sample in a study of blood T cell repertoires in COVID-19. Some clones are missing from TCRdb's copy, which holds only in-frame ones; the method was immunoSEQ multiplex PCR. The sample includes approximately 220,000 clones, 85% of them seen just once. The sequenced material came from PBMCs or T cells enriched from blood (not recorded which). These receptors were collected from a man aged 40-55 years who had recovered from COVID-19. CDR3s include the opening cysteine and the closing phenylalanine or tryptophan. A D gene is named only where the DNA matches it firmly. A clone size is listed for some rows: how often the clone was seen (once, few, many), or a class if it is expanded.

>.|.|TRBJ2-5|TRBV9
CASSPRLVGAETQYF
TGTGCCAGCAGCCCACGACTAGTAGGGGCGGAGACCCAGTACTTC
>.|.|TRBJ2-7|TRBV5-1
CASSTRGVEQYF
TGCGCCAGCTCGACTAGGGGTGTCGAGCAGTACTTC
>.|.|TRBJ2-7|TRBV7-9
CASSPSGPTSYEQYF
TGTGCCAGCAGCCCCTCGGGTCCAACCTCCTACGAGCAGTACTTC
>once|TRBD1|TRBJ2-7|TRBV6-5
CASSYSGTGPYEQYF
TGTGCCAGCAGTTACTCGGGGACAGGGCCCTACGAGCAGTACTTC
>.|.|TRBJ1-5|TRBV11-2
CASSLDSSNQPQHF
TGTGCCAGCAGCTTAGACAGTAGCAATCAGCCCCAGCATTTT
>.|TRBD2|TRBJ2-3|TRBV7-2
CASSRRLAGDTQYF
TGTGCCAGCAGCCGTCGACTAGCGGGAGATACGCAGTATTTT
>.|TRBD1|TRBJ1-2|TRBV2
CASSNGQGASYGYTF
TGTGCCAGCAGTAACGGACAGGGGGCAAGCTATGGCTACACCTTC
>.|.|TRBJ2-2|TRBV3-1/TRBV3-2
CASRRVERGTGELFF
TGTGCCAGCCGCCGGGTCGAACGGGGCACCGGGGAGCTGTTTTTT
>.|.|TRBJ1-2|TRBV29-1
CSDMTATANYGYTF
TGCAGCGATATGACAGCAACAGCTAACTATGGCTACACCTTC
>once|.|TRBJ1-6|TRBV6-5
CASTLVSYNSPLHF
TGTGCCAGCACATTAGTCTCCTATAATTCACCCCTCCACTTT
>.|.|TRBJ1-5|TRBV2
CASSEARGEDQPQHF
TGTGCCAGCAGTGAAGCAAGAGGGGAGGATCAGCCCCAGCATTTT
>.|.|TRBJ1-1|TRBV2
CASSDADTEAFF
TGTGCCAGCAGTGACGCGGACACTGAAGCTTTCTTT
>once|.|TRBJ2-7|TRBV5-4
CASSLAFGQALHEQYF
TGTGCCAGCAGCTTGGCCTTCGGACAAGCATTGCACGAGCAGTACTTC
>.|.|TRBJ2-1|TRBV27
CASSPLPAAYNEQFF
TGTGCCAGCAGTCCGTTGCCTGCGGCCTACAATGAGCAGTTCTTC
>.|TRBD1|TRBJ2-7|TRBV5-1
CASSFGSTGDPYEQYF
TGCGCCAGCAGCTTCGGATCAACAGGGGACCCCTACGAGCAGTACTTC
>.|.|TRBJ2-7|TRBV5-1
CASSFSGESGNEQYF
TGCGCCAGCAGCTTTTCGGGGGAAAGTGGAAACGAGCAGTACTTC
>.|TRBD1|TRBJ2-3|TRBV20-1
CSAPNRGESYF
TGCAGTGCTCCCAACAGGGGAGAGTCATATTTT
>few|.|TRBJ2-3|TRBV7-2
CASSLTLTVRDTQYF
TGTGCCAGCAGCTTAACCCTTACGGTCAGGGATACGCAGTATTTT
>once|TRBD2|TRBJ2-7|TRBV10-3
CAISEFTSGRSLDEQYF
TGTGCCATCAGTGAGTTTACTAGCGGGAGGTCGTTGGATGAGCAGTACTTC
>.|TRBD1|TRBJ1-6|TRBV12-3/TRBV12-4
CASKGQGDSPLHF
TGTGCCAGCAAGGGACAGGGAGACTCACCCCTCCACTTT
>.|.|TRBJ2-1|TRBV11-2
CASSSTETYNEQFF
TGTGCCAGCAGCTCGACTGAAACCTACAATGAGCAGTTCTTC
>.|.|TRBJ1-1|TRBV5-4
CASSLNRNTEAFF
TGTGCCAGCAGCCTCAACAGGAACACTGAAGCTTTCTTT
>.|.|TRBJ2-7|TRBV5-4
CASSLSASSYEQYF
TGTGCCAGCAGCTTGAGTGCCAGCTCCTACGAGCAGTACTTC
>.|.|TRBJ1-1|TRBV7-6
CASSLGGLRATEAFF
TGTGCCAGCAGCTTAGGTGGACTAAGGGCCACTGAAGCTTTCTTT
>.|TRBD1|TRBJ2-2|TRBV15
CATSRDRGSTGELFF
TGTGCCACCAGCAGAGACAGGGGGAGTACCGGGGAGCTGTTTTTT
>.|TRBD2|TRBJ2-1|TRBV3-1/TRBV3-2
CASSQGTSGISEQFF
TGTGCCAGCAGCCAAGGGACTAGCGGGATAAGTGAGCAGTTCTTC
>once|.|TRBJ2-7|TRBV3-1/TRBV3-2
CASSKGITYEQYF
TGTGCCAGCAGCAAGGGGATCACCTACGAGCAGTACTTC
>.|.|TRBJ2-1|TRBV4-3
CASSQDRVSYNEQFF
TGCGCCAGCAGCCAAGACAGGGTTTCCTACAATGAGCAGTTCTTC
>few|.|TRBJ1-1|TRBV6-2/TRBV6-3
CASSYVLLGNTEAFF
TGTGCCAGCAGTTACGTCTTGTTGGGCAACACTGAAGCTTTCTTT
>once|.|TRBJ2-7|TRBV19
CASSTLTGYEQYF
TGTGCCAGTAGTACATTGACGGGATACGAGCAGTACTTC
>.|TRBD2|TRBJ2-7|TRBV27
CASSLSVGLADYEQYF
TGTGCCAGCAGTTTATCGGTAGGACTAGCGGACTACGAGCAGTACTTC
>.|TRBD2|TRBJ2-7|TRBV27
CASSATPRTSGSYEQYF
TGTGCCAGCAGTGCCACGCCTAGAACTAGCGGGAGTTACGAGCAGTACTTC
>.|TRBD2|TRBJ2-1|TRBV5-4
CASSSLAGGSYNEQFF
TGTGCCAGCAGCTCGTTAGCGGGAGGCTCCTACAATGAGCAGTTCTTC
>.|.|TRBJ1-4|TRBV28
CASLGGASPEKLFF
TGTGCCAGCCTTGGGGGGGCGAGCCCTGAAAAACTGTTTTTT
>.|.|TRBJ1-3|TRBV19
CASSNDWLSGNTIYF
TGTGCCAGTAGTAACGACTGGCTCTCTGGAAACACCATATATTTT
>.|.|TRBJ1-5|TRBV19
CASRAPEEGLNQPQHF
TGTGCCAGTAGGGCCCCCGAAGAGGGTCTCAATCAGCCCCAGCATTTT
>.|TRBD1|TRBJ2-1|TRBV30
CAWSAIRGRGFSYNEQFF
TGTGCCTGGAGTGCGATTAGGGGCAGGGGGTTCTCCTACAATGAGCAGTTCTTC
>once|.|TRBJ1-5|TRBV27
CASSLSRDQPQHF
TGTGCCAGCAGTTTATCCCGAGATCAGCCCCAGCATTTT
>.|.|TRBJ1-2|TRBV15
CATSVDRGYGYTF
TGTGCCACCAGCGTCGACAGAGGCTATGGCTACACCTTC
>.|.|TRBJ2-7|TRBV5-4
CASSLPSGYEQYF
TGTGCCAGCAGCCTCCCTAGTGGCTACGAGCAGTACTTC
>.|.|TRBJ2-7|TRBV5-1
CASKSRAVVYEQYF
TGCGCCAGCAAAAGCAGGGCGGTGGTCTACGAGCAGTACTTC
>.|TRBD2|TRBJ2-3|TRBV7-4
CASSLGTSQNTDTQYF
TGTGCCAGCAGCTTAGGGACTAGCCAAAACACAGATACGCAGTATTTT
>.|.|TRBJ1-6|TRBV7-2
CASSLISQFNSPLHF
TGTGCCAGCAGCTTAATCTCACAGTTCAATTCACCCCTCCACTTT
>few|.|TRBJ2-1|TRBV7-2
CASSLVVLDTNEQFF
TGTGCCAGCAGCTTAGTGGTTTTAGATACCAATGAGCAGTTCTTC
>.|.|TRBJ2-1|TRBV7-9
CASSLPPGHGSYNEQFF
TGTGCCAGCAGCCTACCCCCGGGACACGGCTCCTACAATGAGCAGTTCTTC
>.|.|TRBJ1-3|TRBV12-3/TRBV12-4
CASSFTRNTIYF
TGTGCCAGCAGTTTTACAAGAAACACCATATATTTT
>.|TRBD2|TRBJ2-7|TRBV7-8
CASSPGLVAAYEQYF
TGTGCCAGCAGCCCCGGACTAGTCGCGGCCTACGAGCAGTACTTC
>.|TRBD2|TRBJ2-4|TRBV19
CASSNVAGGNIQYF
TGTGCCAGTAGTAACGTAGCGGGAGGAAACATTCAGTACTTC
>.|.|TRBJ2-7|TRBV5-1
CASSFLTADYEQYF
TGCGCCAGCAGCTTTTTGACAGCCGACTACGAGCAGTACTTC
>.|TRBD2|TRBJ2-2|TRBV9
CASSDLAETGELFF
TGTGCCAGCAGCGATCTAGCGGAGACCGGGGAGCTGTTTTTT
>.|TRBD1|TRBJ1-2|TRBV6-5
CASSYLTGEFGGYTF
TGTGCCAGCAGTTACCTGACAGGGGAGTTTGGAGGCTACACCTTC
>.|TRBD1|TRBJ2-5|TRBV5-4
CASSLQGAQETQYF
TGTGCCAGCAGCCTACAGGGGGCCCAAGAGACCCAGTACTTC
>many|TRBD2|TRBJ2-1|TRBV6-4
CASSEAGHNEQFF
TGTGCCAGCAGTGAAGCGGGACACAATGAGCAGTTCTTC